This T cell receptor beta chain was sequenced in a study of cytomegalovirus exposure and HLA in healthy donors. Germline values: CDR1 MNHNS, CDR2 SASEGT. This CDR3 has 12 residues. Trimming took 5 bases from V and 0 from J, leaving 4 bases between them. Turning to this clone: Other DNA sequences in the sample encode the same CDR3.

PCR used 60 Vbeta primers and 13 Jbeta primers. This table comes from immunoSEQ multiplex PCR, and its TCRdb copy is limited to in-frame clones, with some not included. The sample carries 90,000 to 150,000 clones, 60% to 85% recorded once. The gene calls are TRBV6-1 and TRBJ2-5, with unresolved D. What was sequenced was PBMCs. The receptor was isolated from a woman in her twenties or thirties in good health and CMV-seropositive. CDR3 region: CASSPNQETQYF. For the CDR3, the DNA is TGTGCCAGCAGTCCAAACCAAGAGACCCAGTACTTC.